The rows below give T cell receptor beta chains drawn from one sample of a study of T cell changes during pregnancy in multiple sclerosis. Some clones are missing from TCRdb's copy, which holds only in-frame ones; the method was immunoSEQ multiplex PCR. This sample has roughly 39,000 clones, with roughly 91% found just once. Source material: PBMCs (not recorded whether the cells were cultured). The receptors come from a female donor with multiple sclerosis, enrolled in a pregnancy study. Both conserved end residues are part of each CDR3. Fields, in order: V gene, J gene, clone size, D gene, CDR3 protein, CDR3 DNA. A D gene is named only where the DNA matches it firmly. Some rows mark clone size as missing; the rest say once, few, many or name a class of expanded clone.

>TRBV7-3|TRBJ1-2|NA|NA
CASSFWRDAGYTF
TGTGCCAGCAGCTTCTGGCGGGATGCTGGCTACACCTTC
>TRBV7-3|TRBJ2-2|NA|NA
CASSPPGNTGELFF
TGTGCCAGCAGCCCTCCGGGGAACACCGGGGAGCTGTTTTTT
>TRBV25-1|TRBJ2-4|NA|NA
CASSDARASLAKNIQYF
TGTGCCAGCAGTGACGCGCGGGCATCCCTAGCCAAAAACATTCAGTACTTC
>TRBV7-9|TRBJ2-1|NA|NA
CASSLEVPAADNEQFF
TGTGCCAGCAGCTTAGAGGTGCCGGCAGCGGACAATGAGCAGTTCTTC
>TRBV18|TRBJ2-5|NA|TRBD1
CASSPMGTEQETQYF
TGTGCCAGCTCACCCATGGGGACAGAACAAGAGACCCAGTACTTC
>TRBV11-2|TRBJ2-1|once|NA
CASSLGGRGASSSYNEQFF
TGTGCCAGCAGCTTAGGGGGTAGGGGAGCGTCTAGCTCCTACAATGAGCAGTTCTTC
>TRBV30|TRBJ1-1|NA|NA
CAWRQRNTEAFF
TGTGCCTGGAGACAACGGAACACTGAAGCTTTCTTT
>TRBV7-8|TRBJ2-1|NA|TRBD2
CASSSREAGPYNEQFF
TGTGCCAGCAGCTCGCGGGAAGCGGGGCCCTACAATGAGCAGTTCTTC
>TRBV2|TRBJ2-3|NA|TRBD1
CASSGFGQGISTDTQYF
TGTGCCAGCAGTGGGTTTGGACAGGGGATTAGCACAGATACGCAGTATTTT
>TRBV5-4|TRBJ2-1|NA|TRBD2
CASSSKLAGVWSSYNEQFF
TGTGCCAGCAGCTCGAAACTAGCGGGAGTTTGGAGCTCCTACAATGAGCAGTTCTTC
>TRBV2|TRBJ1-1|NA|NA
CASSESGANTEAFF
TGTGCCAGCAGTGAAAGTGGGGCAAACACTGAAGCTTTCTTT
>TRBV7-2|TRBJ2-3|NA|NA
CASSSEGGDTQYF
TGTGCCAGCAGCTCCGAAGGGGGGGATACGCAGTATTTT
>TRBV5-1|TRBJ2-6|NA|NA
CASSSSRHSGANVLTF
TGCGCCAGCAGCAGTTCTCGGCATTCTGGGGCCAACGTCCTGACTTTC
>TRBV23-1|TRBJ2-1|NA|TRBD1
CASANRGNEQFF
TGCGCCAGCGCAAACAGGGGTAATGAGCAGTTCTTC
>TRBV6-5|TRBJ2-7|NA|NA
CASRSSYEQYF
TGTGCCAGCCGTTCTTCCTACGAGCAGTACTTC
>TRBV6-6|TRBJ1-2|NA|NA
CASSYSGESGYGYTF
TGTGCCAGCAGTTACTCCGGGGAGTCAGGCTATGGCTACACCTTC
>TRBV6-6|TRBJ1-2|few|TRBD1
CASSPQGAPGGYTF
TGTGCCAGCAGTCCCCAGGGGGCGCCCGGTGGCTACACCTTC
>TRBV10-3|TRBJ2-3|NA|TRBD2
CAIMGSSGRADRGTDTQYF
TGTGCCATCATGGGGTCTAGCGGGAGGGCCGATAGAGGCACAGATACGCAGTATTTT
>TRBV10-3|TRBJ2-1|NA|NA
CAINEAAWNEQFF
TGTGCCATCAATGAGGCTGCCTGGAATGAGCAGTTCTTC
>TRBV7-9|TRBJ1-5|once|TRBD1
CASSWTGYNQPQHF
TGTGCCAGCAGCTGGACAGGGTACAATCAGCCCCAGCATTTT
>TRBV5-5|TRBJ1-5|NA|NA
CASSVGAGNQPQHF
TGTGCCAGCAGCGTGGGGGCAGGCAATCAGCCCCAGCATTTT
>TRBV7-2|TRBJ2-2|NA|NA
CASSLVQGTGELFF
TGTGCCAGCAGCTTAGTCCAGGGCACCGGGGAGCTGTTTTTT
>TRBV18|TRBJ2-2|NA|TRBD1
CASSPRTGRGSAGELFF
TGTGCCAGCTCACCACGGACAGGGCGAGGCTCGGCCGGGGAGCTGTTTTTT
>TRBV30|TRBJ1-3|once|NA
CAWSSGGGNTIYF
TGTGCCTGGAGTTCGGGGGGTGGAAACACCATATATTTT
>TRBV5-6|TRBJ2-7|NA|NA
CASSLEGLLGSYEQYF
TGTGCCAGCAGCTTGGAGGGACTGTTGGGTTCCTACGAGCAGTACTTC
>TRBV11-2|TRBJ1-3|NA|NA
CASSLDGPGNTIYF
TGTGCCAGCAGCTTAGATGGGCCTGGAAACACCATATATTTT
>TRBV6-4|TRBJ2-7|NA|TRBD2
CASSVTGGDYEQYF
TGTGCCAGCAGTGTTACGGGAGGGGACTACGAGCAGTACTTC
>TRBV19|TRBJ1-5|NA|NA
CASSIVTGFGQPQHF
TGTGCCAGTAGTATAGTTACAGGGTTTGGTCAGCCCCAGCATTTT
>TRBV2|TRBJ2-2|NA|NA
CAGREDGAGELFF
TGTGCCGGCAGAGAAGACGGGGCCGGGGAGCTGTTTTTT
>TRBV4-1|TRBJ1-1|NA|TRBD1
CASSLTGDTEAFF
TGCGCCAGCAGCCTTACAGGGGACACTGAAGCTTTCTTT
>TRBV27|TRBJ2-7|NA|TRBD2
CASSYSSSGTTSYEQYF
TGTGCCAGCAGTTACTCTTCTAGCGGCACCACCTCCTACGAGCAGTACTTC
>TRBV5-5|TRBJ2-3|NA|TRBD2
CASSPPPAGADTQYF
TGTGCCAGCAGCCCCCCGCCAGCGGGGGCAGATACGCAGTATTTT
>TRBV18|TRBJ2-1|NA|TRBD2
CASSPRAGDTEQFF
TGTGCCAGCTCACCACGAGCGGGAGATACTGAGCAGTTCTTC
>TRBV30|TRBJ2-7|once|NA
CAWSPDYSSYEQYF
TGTGCCTGGAGTCCCGACTATTCTTCCTACGAGCAGTACTTC
>TRBV7-9|TRBJ2-7|once|NA
CASSLRFSYEQYF
TGTGCCAGCAGCTTAAGATTCTCCTACGAGCAGTACTTC
>TRBV5-1|TRBJ2-3|once|TRBD2
CASSQGTSGSGIDTQYF
TGCGCCAGCAGCCAAGGGACTAGCGGGAGCGGAATAGATACGCAGTATTTT
>TRBV7-8|TRBJ2-7|once|NA
CASSLDWGSDEQYF
TGTGCCAGCAGCTTAGATTGGGGTAGCGACGAGCAGTACTTC